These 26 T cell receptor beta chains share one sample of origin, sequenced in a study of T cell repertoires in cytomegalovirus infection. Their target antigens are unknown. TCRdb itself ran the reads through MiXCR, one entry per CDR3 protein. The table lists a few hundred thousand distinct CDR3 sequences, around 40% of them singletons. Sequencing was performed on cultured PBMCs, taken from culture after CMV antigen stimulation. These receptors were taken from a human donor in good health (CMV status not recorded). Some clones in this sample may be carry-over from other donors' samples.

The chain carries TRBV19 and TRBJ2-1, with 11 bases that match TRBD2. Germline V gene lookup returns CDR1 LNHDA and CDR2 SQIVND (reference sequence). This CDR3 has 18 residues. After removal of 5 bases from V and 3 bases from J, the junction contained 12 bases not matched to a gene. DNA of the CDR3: TGTGCCAGTAGTTCCCACATCCCTAGCGGGGGGTACTACAATGAGCAGTTCTTC. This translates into CASSSHIPSGGYYNEQFF.

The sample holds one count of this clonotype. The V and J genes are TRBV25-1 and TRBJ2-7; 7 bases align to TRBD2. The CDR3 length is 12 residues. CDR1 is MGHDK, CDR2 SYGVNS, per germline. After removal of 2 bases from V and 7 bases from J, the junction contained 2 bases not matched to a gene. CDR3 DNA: TGTGCCAGCAGTGAACTCGGGGGGGAGCAGTACTTC. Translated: CASSELGGEQYF.

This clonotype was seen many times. This CDR3 is CASSLSGYQPQHF. CDR3 DNA: TGTGCCAGCAGCTTATCGGGTTATCAGCCCCAGCATTTT. This chain joins TRBV11-2 and TRBJ1-5; no firm D call. Looked up from germline, CDR1 is SGHAT and CDR2 is FQNNGV. With 2 bases removed from V and 5 bases from J, the gap between germline ends came to 7 bases. The CDR3 totals 13 residues.

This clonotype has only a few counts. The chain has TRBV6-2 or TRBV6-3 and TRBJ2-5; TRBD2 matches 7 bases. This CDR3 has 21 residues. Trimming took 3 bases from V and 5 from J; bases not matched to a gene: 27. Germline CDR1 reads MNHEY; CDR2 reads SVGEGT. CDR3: CASSYLGSTVVAGVFGETQYF. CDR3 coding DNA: TGTGCCAGCAGTTATCTCGGCAGTACTGTTGTTGCGGGGGTCTTCGGGGAGACCCAGTACTTC.

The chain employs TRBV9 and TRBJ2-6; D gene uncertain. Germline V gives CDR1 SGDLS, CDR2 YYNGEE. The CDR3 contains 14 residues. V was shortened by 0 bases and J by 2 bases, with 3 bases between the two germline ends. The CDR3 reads CASSVVAGANVLTF. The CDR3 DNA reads TGTGCCAGCAGCGTAGTAGCTGGGGCCAACGTCCTGACTTTC. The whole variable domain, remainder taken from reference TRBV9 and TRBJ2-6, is DSGVTQTPKHLITATGQRVTLRCSPRSGDLSVYWYQQSLDQGLQFLIQYYNGEERAKGNILERFSAQQFPDLHSELNLSSLELGDSALYFCASSVVAGANVLTFGAGSRLTVL.

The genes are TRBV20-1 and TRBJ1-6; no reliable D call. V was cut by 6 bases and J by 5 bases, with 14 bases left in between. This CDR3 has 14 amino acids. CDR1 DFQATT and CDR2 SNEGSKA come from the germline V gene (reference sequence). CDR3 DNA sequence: TGCAGTGCCGCAAGGGATCGAAATAATTCACCCCTCCACTTT. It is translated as CSAARDRNNSPLHF.

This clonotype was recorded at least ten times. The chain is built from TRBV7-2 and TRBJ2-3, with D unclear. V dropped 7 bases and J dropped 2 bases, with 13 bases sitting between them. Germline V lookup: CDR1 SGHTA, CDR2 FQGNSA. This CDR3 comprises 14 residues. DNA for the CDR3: TGTGCCAGCACCCCAGATGCTATCACAGATACGCAGTATTTT. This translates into CASTPDAITDTQYF. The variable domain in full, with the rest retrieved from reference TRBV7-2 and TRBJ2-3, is GAGVSQSPSNKVTEKGKDVELRCDPISGHTALYWYRQSLGQGLEFLIYFQGNSAPDKSGLPSDRFSAERTGGSVSTLTIQRTQQEDSAVYLCASTPDAITDTQYFGPGTRLTVL.

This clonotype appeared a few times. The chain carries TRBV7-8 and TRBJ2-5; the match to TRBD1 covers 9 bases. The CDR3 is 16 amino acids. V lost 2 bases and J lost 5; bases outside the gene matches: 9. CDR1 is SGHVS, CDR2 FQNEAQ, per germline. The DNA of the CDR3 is TGTGCCAGCAGCTTATACAGGGACAGGGTTTTGGAGACCCAGTACTTC. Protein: CASSLYRDRVLETQYF.

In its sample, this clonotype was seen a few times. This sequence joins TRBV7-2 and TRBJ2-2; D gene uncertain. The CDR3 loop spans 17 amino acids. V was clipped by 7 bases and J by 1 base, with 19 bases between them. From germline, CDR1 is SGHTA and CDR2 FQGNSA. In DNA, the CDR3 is TGTGCCAGCACCAACCTACCAGGATCCTTGAACACCGGGGAGCTGTTTTTT. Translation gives CASTNLPGSLNTGELFF.

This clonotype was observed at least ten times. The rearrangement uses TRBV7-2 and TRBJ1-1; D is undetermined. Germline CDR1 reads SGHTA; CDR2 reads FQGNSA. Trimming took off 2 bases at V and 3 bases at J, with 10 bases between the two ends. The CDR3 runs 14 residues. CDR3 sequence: CASSLLQTYTEAFF. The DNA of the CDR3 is TGTGCCAGCAGCTTATTACAGACTTACACTGAAGCTTTCTTT.

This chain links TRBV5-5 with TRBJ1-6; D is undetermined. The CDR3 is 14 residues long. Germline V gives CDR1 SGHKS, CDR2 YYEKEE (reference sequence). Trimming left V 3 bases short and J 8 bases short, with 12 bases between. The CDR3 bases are TGTGCCAGCAGCTCAAATACCCCGGATTCACCCCTCCACTTT. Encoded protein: CASSSNTPDSPLHF.

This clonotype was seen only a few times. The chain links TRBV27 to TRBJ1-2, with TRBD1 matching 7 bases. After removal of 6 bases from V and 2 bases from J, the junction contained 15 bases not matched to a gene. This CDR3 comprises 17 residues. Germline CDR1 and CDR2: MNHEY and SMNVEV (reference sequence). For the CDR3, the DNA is TGTGCCAGCAGCCCGGGACAGAGACATGCCTCGAACTATGGCTACACCTTC. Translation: CASSPGQRHASNYGYTF.

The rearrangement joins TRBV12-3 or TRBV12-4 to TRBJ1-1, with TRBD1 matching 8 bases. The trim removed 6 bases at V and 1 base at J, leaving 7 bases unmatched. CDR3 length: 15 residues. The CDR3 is CASSPGGYPNTEAFF. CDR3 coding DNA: TGTGCCAGCAGCCCAGGGGGCTATCCGAACACTGAAGCTTTCTTT.

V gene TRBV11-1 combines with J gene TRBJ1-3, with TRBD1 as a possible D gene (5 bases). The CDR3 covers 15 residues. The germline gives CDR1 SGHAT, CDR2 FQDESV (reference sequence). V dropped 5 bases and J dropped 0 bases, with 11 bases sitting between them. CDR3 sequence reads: CASSRDRSSGNTIYF. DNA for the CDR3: TGTGCCAGCAGCCGGGACCGGTCCTCTGGAAACACCATATATTTT.

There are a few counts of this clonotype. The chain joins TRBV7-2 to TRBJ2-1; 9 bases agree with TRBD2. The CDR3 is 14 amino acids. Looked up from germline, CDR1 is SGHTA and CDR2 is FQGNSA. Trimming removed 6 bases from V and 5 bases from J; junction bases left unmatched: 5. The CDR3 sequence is CASRGLALDNEQFF. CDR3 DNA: TGTGCCAGCAGGGGACTAGCTCTCGACAATGAGCAGTTCTTC.

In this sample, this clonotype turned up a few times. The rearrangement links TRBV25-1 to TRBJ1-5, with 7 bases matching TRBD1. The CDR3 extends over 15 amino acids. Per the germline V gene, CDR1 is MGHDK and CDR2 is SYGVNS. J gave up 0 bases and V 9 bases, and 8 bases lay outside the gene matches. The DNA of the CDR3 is TGTGCCAGGACAGGGCCCGGATATAGCAATCAGCCCCAGCATTTT. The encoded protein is CARTGPGYSNQPQHF.

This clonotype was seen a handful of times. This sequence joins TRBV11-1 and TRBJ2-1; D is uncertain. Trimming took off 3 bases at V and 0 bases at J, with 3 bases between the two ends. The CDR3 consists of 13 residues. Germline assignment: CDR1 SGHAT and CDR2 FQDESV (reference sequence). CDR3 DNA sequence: TGTGCCAGCAGCTTGGCCTCCTACAATGAGCAGTTCTTC. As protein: CASSLASYNEQFF.

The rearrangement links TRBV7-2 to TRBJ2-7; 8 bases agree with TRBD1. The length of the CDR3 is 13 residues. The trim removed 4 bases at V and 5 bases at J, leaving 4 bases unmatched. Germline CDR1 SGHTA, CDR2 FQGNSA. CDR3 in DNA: TGTGCCAGCAGCTGGGACAGGACTAACGAGCAGTACTTC. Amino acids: CASSWDRTNEQYF.

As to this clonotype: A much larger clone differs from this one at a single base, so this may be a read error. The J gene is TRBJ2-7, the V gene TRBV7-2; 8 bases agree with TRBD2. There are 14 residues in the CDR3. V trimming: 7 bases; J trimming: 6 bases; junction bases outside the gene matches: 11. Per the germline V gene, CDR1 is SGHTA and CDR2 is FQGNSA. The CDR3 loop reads CASTIRSGSCEQYF. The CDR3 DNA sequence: TGTGCCAGCACCATAAGAAGCGGGAGTTGCGAGCAGTACTTC.

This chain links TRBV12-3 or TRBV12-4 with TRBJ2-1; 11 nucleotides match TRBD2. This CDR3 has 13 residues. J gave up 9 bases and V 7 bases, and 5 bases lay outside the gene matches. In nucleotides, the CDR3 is TGTGCCAGCATTGGGCTAGCGGGAGGTGAGCAGTTCTTC. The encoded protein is CASIGLAGGEQFF.

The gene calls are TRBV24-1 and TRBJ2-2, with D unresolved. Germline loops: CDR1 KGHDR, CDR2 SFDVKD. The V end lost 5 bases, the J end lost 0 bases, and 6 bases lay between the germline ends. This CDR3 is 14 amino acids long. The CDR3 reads CATSASTNTGELFF. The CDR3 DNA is TGTGCCACCAGTGCCAGCACGAACACCGGGGAGCTGTTTTTT.

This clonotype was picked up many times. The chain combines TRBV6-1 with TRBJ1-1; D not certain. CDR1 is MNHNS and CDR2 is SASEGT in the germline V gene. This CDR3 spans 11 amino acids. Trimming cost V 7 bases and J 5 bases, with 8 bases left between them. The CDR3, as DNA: TGTGCCAGCAAGAGAGAAACTGAAGCTTTCTTT. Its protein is CASKRETEAFF.

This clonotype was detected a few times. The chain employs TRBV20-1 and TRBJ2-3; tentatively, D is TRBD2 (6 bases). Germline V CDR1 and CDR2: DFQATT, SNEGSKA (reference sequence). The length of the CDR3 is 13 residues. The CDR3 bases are TGCAGCTTCAGGTGGGGGGAACCATATACGCAGTATTTT. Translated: CSFRWGEPYTQYF.

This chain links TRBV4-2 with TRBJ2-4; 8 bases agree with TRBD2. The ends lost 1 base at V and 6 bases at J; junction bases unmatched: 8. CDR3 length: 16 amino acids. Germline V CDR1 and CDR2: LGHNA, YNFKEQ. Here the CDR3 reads CASSQAPTGRGNIQYF. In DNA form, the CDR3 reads TGTGCCAGCAGCCAAGCACCCACCGGGAGGGGAAACATTCAGTACTTC.

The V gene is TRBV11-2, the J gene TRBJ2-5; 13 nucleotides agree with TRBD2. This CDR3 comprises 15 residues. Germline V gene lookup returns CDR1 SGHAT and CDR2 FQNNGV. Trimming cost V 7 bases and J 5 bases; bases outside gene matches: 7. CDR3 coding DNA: TGTGCCAGCACCCAACTAGCGGGGGGGCTCGAGACCCAGTACTTC. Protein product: CASTQLAGGLETQYF.

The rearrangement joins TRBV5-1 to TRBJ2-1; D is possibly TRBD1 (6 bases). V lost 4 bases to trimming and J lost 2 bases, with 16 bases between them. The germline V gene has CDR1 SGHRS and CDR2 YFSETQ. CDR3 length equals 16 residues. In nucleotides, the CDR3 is TGCGCCAGCAGCACCTCCGGGACACCAACCTACAATGAGCAGTTCTTC. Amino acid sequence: CASSTSGTPTYNEQFF.